The 31 T cell receptor beta chains below come from one sample, sequenced in a study of CD8+CD57+ T cells in acquired aplastic anemia. For sequencing, patients were chosen who had shown expansion of CD8+CD57+ cells by flow cytometry. Genomic DNA constituted the template upon which TCR beta VDJ and CDR3 profiling was performed. TCRdb reprocessed the reads with MiXCR, giving one entry per CDR3 protein. The table records hundreds of thousands of distinct CDR3 sequences, roughly a third of them present only once. Sample: sorted CD4+, CD8+, or CD8+CD57+ T cells (not recorded which) from PBMCs. Every receptor here comes from a human donor with aplastic anemia.

Worth noting for this clonotype: This could be a read error, since a much larger clone is one nucleotide away. The chain carries TRBV9 and TRBJ2-7, with 7 nucleotides matching TRBD1. From germline, CDR1 is SGDLS and CDR2 YYNGEE. The CDR3 sequence is 14 residues long. The CDR3 DNA follows: TGTCCCAGCAGCGTAGGGGACAGCTCCTACGAGCAGTACTTC. It translates to CPSSVGDSSYEQYF.

This clonotype was seen ten or more times. V usage is TRBV11-2 and J usage is TRBJ2-5, with 9 bases matching TRBD1. Per germline, CDR1 SGHAT and CDR2 FQNNGV. This CDR3 contains 16 residues. J lost 2 bases, V lost 1 base, and 5 bases had no gene match. In nucleotides, the CDR3 is TGTGCCAGCAGCTTAGCAAGTGGGACAGGGCAAGAGACCCAGTACTTC. Its protein product is CASSLASGTGQETQYF.

Only a few counts were recorded for this clonotype. The chain recombines TRBV20-1 with TRBJ2-3; D ambiguous. V was clipped by 1 base and J by 0 bases, with 8 bases between them. This CDR3 is 14 amino acids long. The germline CDR1 and CDR2 sequences are DFQATT and SNEGSKA (reference sequence). The CDR3, as DNA: TGCAGTGCTAGAGTATTAACTAGCACAGATACGCAGTATTTT. This gives the protein CSARVLTSTDTQYF.

Notes on this clonotype: Germline is not matched at one junction end, which may reflect a read error. The rearrangement uses TRBV24-1 and TRBJ1-3; TRBD1 matches at 7 bases. The CDR3 is 18 residues long. Germline CDR1 reads KGHDR; CDR2 reads SFDVKD. The CDR3 nucleotides read TGTGCTACCAGCAGCCCGGGGGACAGACGAACCTCTGGAAACACCATATATTTT. This sequence encodes CATSSPGDRRTSGNTIYF.

This clonotype was counted at least ten times. V usage is TRBV2 and J usage is TRBJ1-4, with 7 bases fitting TRBD1. This CDR3 region has 13 residues. CDR1 SNHLY and CDR2 FYNNEI come from the germline V gene. With 6 bases clipped from V and 7 bases from J, the junction kept 5 bases outside the gene matches. The chain's CDR3 is CASSGDSSEKLFF. The CDR3 DNA sequence: TGTGCCAGCAGCGGGGACAGCAGTGAAAAACTGTTTTTT.

In the case of this clonotype: A junction boundary mismatches the germline segment, possibly from a read error. CDR3 region: CASSLGAFRPQHF. CDR3 in DNA: TGTGCCAGCAGTTTGGGGGCCTTTCGGCCCCAGCATTTT. The J gene is TRBJ1-5, the V gene TRBV10-3; a possible D gene is TRBD1 (6 bases). This CDR3 contains 13 residues. From germline, CDR1 is ENHRY and CDR2 SYGVKD.

Points on this clonotype: This may arise from a read error, as a much more abundant clone is one base away. No conserved phenylalanine or tryptophan ends this CDR3, so it is likely a read error. The chain combines TRBV2 with TRBJ2-2; D perhaps matches TRBD2 (5 bases). The V end lost 2 bases, the J end lost 1 base, and 8 bases lay between the germline ends. Germline V gene data show CDR1 as SNHLY and CDR2 as FYNNEI. The CDR3 has 15 residues. The CDR3 loop is CASSELRGNTGELFL. CDR3 bases: TGTGCCAGCAGTGAACTCCGGGGGAACACCGGGGAGCTGTTTTTG.

The gene calls are TRBV25-1 and TRBJ1-4; tentative D call: TRBD1 (6 bases). Germline CDR1 MGHDK, CDR2 SYGVNS. Deletions cut 4 bases from V and 0 bases from J, with 9 bases between. The CDR3 covers 15 residues. The DNA of the CDR3 is TGTGCCAGCAGTGCGTACAGGGCAACTAATGAAAAACTGTTTTTT. Translation gives CASSAYRATNEKLFF. The whole variable domain, filled in from reference TRBV25-1 and TRBJ1-4, reads EADIYQTPRYLVIGTGKKITLECSQTMGHDKMYWYQQDPGMELHLIHYSYGVNSTEKGDLSSESTVSRIRTEHFPLTLESARPSHTSQYLCASSAYRATNEKLFFGSGTQLSVL.

This clonotype was seen a handful of times. The CDR3 spells CATSSQGTNEKLFF. In nucleotides, the CDR3 is TGTGCCACTTCTTCACAGGGTACTAATGAAAAACTGTTTTTT. The rearrangement uses TRBV12-3 or TRBV12-4 and TRBJ1-4; tentatively, D is TRBD1 (6 bases). Between the trimmed V and J ends, which lost 10 bases and 2 bases, there was a span of 14 bases. This CDR3 is built from 14 residues.

This clonotype appeared many times. V usage is TRBV20-1 and J usage is TRBJ2-7; the D call may be TRBD1 or TRBD2 (6 bases each). Germline V gives CDR1 DFQATT, CDR2 SNEGSKA (reference sequence). Trimming took 4 bases from V and 1 from J, leaving 11 bases between them. The CDR3 is made up of 13 amino acids. The CDR3 loop is CSATGGRSYEQYF. CDR3 DNA: TGCAGTGCTACTGGGGGGCGATCCTACGAGCAGTACTTC.

This clonotype was observed a few times. This chain uses TRBV5-4 with TRBJ2-7; a possible D gene is TRBD1 (6 bases). The CDR3 runs to 14 residues. Germline V gene sequence: CDR1 SGHNT, CDR2 YYREEE (reference sequence). The germline V and J ends were trimmed by 2 bases and 2 bases, with 11 bases remaining between them. The CDR3 nucleotides read TGTGCCAGCAGCTTTACAGGGTTGACCTACGAGCAGTACTTC. This translates into CASSFTGLTYEQYF.

The table lists this clonotype with a few counts. For the CDR3, the DNA is TGTGCCAGCAGAGCGAGCGGGACCACCTACAATGAGCAGTTCTTC. It is translated as CASRASGTTYNEQFF. The chain carries TRBV2 and TRBJ2-1; TRBD2 matches at 7 bases. Germline values: CDR1 SNHLY, CDR2 FYNNEI. The V segment lost 6 bases and the J segment 2 bases; nucleotides outside the gene matches: 7. The length of the CDR3 is 15 residues.

This clonotype was recorded only once. The rearrangement joins TRBV10-3 to TRBJ1-2; no definite D call. Germline-derived CDR1 and CDR2 are ENHRY and SYGVKD. This CDR3 has 14 residues. Trimming pared 1 base from V and 3 bases from J, leaving 9 bases between. CDR3 coding DNA: TGTGCCATCAGTGAGTGGAGGGAGGACTATGGCTACACCTTC. Protein: CAISEWREDYGYTF.

This clonotype was detected many times. The V and J genes are TRBV9 and TRBJ2-7; TRBD2 matches at 9 bases. Germline assignment: CDR1 SGDLS and CDR2 YYNGEE. Trimming at V came to 0 bases and at J to 0 bases, leaving 4 bases not matched to a gene. The CDR3 runs 16 residues. This chain's CDR3 is CASSVELREGSYEQYF. The CDR3 region has the DNA TGTGCCAGCAGCGTAGAGTTGCGGGAGGGCTCCTACGAGCAGTACTTC.

This chain uses TRBV4-1 with TRBJ2-5; no reliable D call. V was pared by 0 bases and J by 1 base, with 3 bases between. The CDR3 runs 13 residues. The germline V gene has CDR1 MGHRA and CDR2 YSYEKL. CDR3 nucleotide sequence: TGCGCCAGCAGCCAAGAACGCCAAGAGACCCAGTACTTC. Its protein is CASSQERQETQYF.

The J gene is TRBJ2-1, the V gene TRBV4-2; 11 bases agree with TRBD2. V shed 1 base, J shed 0 bases, and the junction held 8 bases outside the gene matches. The CDR3 is 19 amino acids. The germline gives CDR1 LGHNA, CDR2 YNFKEQ. CDR3 DNA: TGTGCCAGCAGCCAAGTCACTAGCGGGGGCGTGAGCTCCTACAATGAGCAGTTCTTC. This translates into CASSQVTSGGVSSYNEQFF.

Ten or more counts support this clonotype. V gene TRBV9 combines with J gene TRBJ2-6; TRBD1 matches 9 bases. From germline, CDR1 is SGDLS and CDR2 YYNGEE. V gave up 4 bases and J gave up 4 bases; unmatched junction bases: 12. This CDR3 is 18 amino acids long. The CDR3 region is CASSSAGTGSSGANVLTF. Here the CDR3 DNA reads TGTGCCAGCAGCTCGGCCGGGACAGGGAGTAGCGGGGCCAACGTCCTGACTTTC.

This clonotype was picked up many times. V gene TRBV15 combines with J gene TRBJ2-7, with a tentative D call TRBD2 (5 bases). V was shortened by 5 bases and J by 3 bases, with 14 bases between the two germline ends. Germline values: CDR1 LNHNV, CDR2 YYDKDF (reference sequence). This CDR3 region has 14 residues. Here the CDR3 reads CATSFLGGSYEQYF. In nucleotides, the CDR3 is TGTGCCACCAGCTTTCTCGGAGGAAGCTACGAGCAGTACTTC.

This clonotype was recorded only once. The rearrangement joins TRBV4-2 to TRBJ2-7, with D possibly being TRBD1 (6 bases). Germline lookup yields CDR1 LGHNA and CDR2 YNFKEQ. This CDR3 is 14 amino acids long. Trimming took off 4 bases at V and 3 bases at J, with 13 bases between the two ends. CDR3 loop: CASSRNGQHYEQYF. Here the CDR3 DNA reads TGTGCCAGCAGCCGAAACGGACAGCACTACGAGCAGTACTTC.

In its sample, this clonotype was seen a few times. The rearrangement uses TRBV25-1 and TRBJ2-3, with 8 bases that match TRBD1. The CDR3 is 13 residues long. The trim removed 7 bases at V and 4 bases at J, leaving 4 bases unmatched. The germline V gene has CDR1 MGHDK and CDR2 SYGVNS. In nucleotides, the CDR3 is TGTGCCAGCACCAACAGGGGGTCAGATACGCAGTATTTT. This sequence encodes CASTNRGSDTQYF.

This clonotype occurred many times. J is TRBJ1-3 and V is TRBV19; D not resolved. With 4 bases removed from V and 4 bases from J, the gap between germline ends came to 8 bases. This CDR3 is 13 amino acids long. The germline V gene encodes CDR1 LNHDA and CDR2 SQIVND (reference sequence). CDR3 amino acids: CASSTGSGNTIYF. CDR3 DNA sequence: TGTGCCAGTAGTACTGGGTCCGGAAACACCATATATTTT.

This clonotype came up a few times. A much larger clonotype is one base distant, so this may be a read error. The rearrangement links TRBV19 to TRBJ2-7, with D perhaps matching TRBD2 (6 bases). The germline V gene encodes CDR1 LNHDA and CDR2 SQIVND (reference sequence). With 9 bases removed from V and 6 bases from J, the gap between germline ends came to 24 bases. The CDR3 contains 15 residues. The CDR3, as DNA: TGTGCCAGCAGTGAAGCCCCTTTAACTAGCACCGAGCAGTACTTC. Translating gives CASSEAPLTSTEQYF.

This clonotype came up a few times. V usage is TRBV5-1 and J usage is TRBJ2-1; TRBD2 matches 9 bases. V gave up 5 bases and J gave up 2 bases; unmatched junction bases: 11. This CDR3 spans 17 amino acids. Germline CDR1 SGHRS, CDR2 YFSETQ. CDR3 protein: CASSRQGIAGAYNEQFF. Here the CDR3 DNA reads TGCGCCAGCAGTCGACAGGGAATAGCGGGAGCCTACAATGAGCAGTTCTTC.

This clonotype was seen at least ten times. The chain joins TRBV4-3 to TRBJ2-5; maybe TRBD2 (7 bases). Germline CDR1 reads LGHNA; CDR2 reads YSLEER. Deletions cut 0 bases from V and 1 base from J, with 15 bases between. CDR3 length: 17 residues. DNA of the CDR3: TGCGCCAGCAGCCAAGATGGGGGGGCGGCGGCCCAAGAGACCCAGTACTTC. Translation gives CASSQDGGAAAQETQYF.

V and J are TRBV7-6 and TRBJ2-5, with D possibly matching TRBD1 (6 bases). Deletions cut 4 bases from V and 7 bases from J, with 22 bases between. From germline, CDR1 is SGHVS and CDR2 FNYEAQ. The CDR3 loop spans 16 amino acids. The CDR3 here is CASSSTNWEPQGTQYF. The CDR3 DNA sequence: TGTGCCAGCAGCTCAACGAACTGGGAACCACAGGGGACCCAGTACTTC.

Only a few counts were recorded for this clonotype. The V and J genes are TRBV4-3 and TRBJ1-2; D remains unclear. Germline-derived CDR1 and CDR2 are LGHNA and YSLEER. Trimming took off 4 bases at V and 0 bases at J, with 15 bases between the two ends. The CDR3 sequence is 16 residues long. CDR3 sequence: CASSPSFINSNYGYTF. The CDR3 nucleotides read TGCGCCAGCAGCCCCTCTTTCATAAACTCTAACTATGGCTACACCTTC.

The chain employs TRBV11-1 and TRBJ2-3; 7 nucleotides line up with TRBD2. The germline V gene encodes CDR1 SGHAT and CDR2 FQDESV (reference sequence). The CDR3 extends over 15 amino acids. The J segment lost 7 bases and the V segment lost 4 bases, leaving 11 bases of the junction unmatched. The CDR3 DNA sequence: TGTGCCAGCAGCTACGGGTGGGAGGGCAAATATACGCAGTATTTT. Translation gives CASSYGWEGKYTQYF.

The sample holds many counts of this clonotype. This rearrangement joins TRBV29-1 to TRBJ2-1; TRBD2 matches at 9 bases. V gave up 5 bases and J gave up 8 bases; unmatched junction bases: 7. Germline V gives CDR1 SQVTM, CDR2 ANQGSEA. The CDR3 has 13 amino acids. DNA for the CDR3: TGCAGCGTTTCGGCTAGCGGGGTGGATGAGCAGTTCTTC. It codes for CSVSASGVDEQFF.

This clonotype was observed a handful of times. This rearrangement joins TRBV7-2 to TRBJ2-2; weak D call: TRBD1 (6 bases). The CDR3 runs to 13 residues. Germline CDR1 is SGHTA and CDR2 is FQGNSA. V was pared by 5 bases and J by 6 bases, with 10 bases between. The CDR3 DNA reads as TGTGCCAGCAGCCCCGCAGGGGCCGGGGAGCTGTTTTTT. This translates into CASSPAGAGELFF.

This clonotype was counted a few times. The chain employs TRBV7-9 and TRBJ1-6; possible D gene TRBD1, 5 bases. CDR1 and CDR2 from the germline V gene are SEHNR and FQNEAQ (reference sequence). The CDR3 totals 14 residues. Between the trimmed V and J ends, which lost 8 bases and 6 bases, there was a span of 14 bases. CDR3: CASQNRDLNSPLHF. The CDR3 region has the DNA TGTGCCAGCCAAAACCGGGACCTTAATTCACCCCTCCACTTT. The whole variable domain, filled in from reference TRBV7-9 and TRBJ1-6, reads DTGVSQNPRHKITKRGQNVTFRCDPISEHNRLYWYRQTLGQGPEFLTYFQNEAQLEKSRLLSDRFSAERPKGSFSTLEIQRTEQGDSAMYLCASQNRDLNSPLHFGNGTRLTVT.

Only one count was recorded for this clonotype. This could be a read error, since a much larger clone is one nucleotide away. This chain uses TRBV7-2 with TRBJ2-5, with D perhaps TRBD1 or TRBD2 (5 bases each). Germline V gives CDR1 SGHTA, CDR2 FQGNSA. The CDR3 is made up of 15 amino acids. The CDR3 nucleotides are TGTGCCAGCAGCTTAGTCCCGGGGCGACGAGAGATCCAGTACTTC. Amino acids: CASSLVPGRREIQYF.